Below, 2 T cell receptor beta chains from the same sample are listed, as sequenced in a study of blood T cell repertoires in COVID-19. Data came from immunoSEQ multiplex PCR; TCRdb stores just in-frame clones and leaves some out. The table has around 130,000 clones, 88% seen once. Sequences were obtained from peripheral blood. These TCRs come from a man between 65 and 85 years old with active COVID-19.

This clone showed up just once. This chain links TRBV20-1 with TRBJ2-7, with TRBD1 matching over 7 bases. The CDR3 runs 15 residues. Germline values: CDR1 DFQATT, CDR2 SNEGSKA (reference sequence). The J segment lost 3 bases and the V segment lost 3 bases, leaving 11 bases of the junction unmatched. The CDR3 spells CSASLMRGHRYEQYF. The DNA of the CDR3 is TGCAGTGCTAGTTTAATGAGGGGGCACCGCTACGAGCAGTACTTC.

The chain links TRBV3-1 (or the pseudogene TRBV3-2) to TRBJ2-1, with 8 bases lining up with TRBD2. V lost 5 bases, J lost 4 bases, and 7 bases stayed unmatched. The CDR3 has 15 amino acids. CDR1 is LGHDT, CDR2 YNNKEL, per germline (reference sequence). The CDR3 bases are TGTGCCAGCAGCGAAACTAGCGGAGAGTACAATGAGCAGTTCTTC. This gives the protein CASSETSGEYNEQFF.